The sequence of this T cell receptor (beta chain) was determined in a study of shared clonotypes between healthy human individuals. The protocol was immunoSEQ multiplex PCR, while the TCRdb copy is restricted to in-frame clones and leaves out a portion. The table has 950,000 to 1,300,000 clones, about 76% seen once. This CDR3 contains 14 residues. Per germline, CDR1 MNHNS and CDR2 SASEGT. V lost 3 bases, J lost 4 bases, and 10 bases lay in between. The receptor's source is a man aged 18 to 35 in good health. The gene calls are TRBV6-1 and TRBJ1-5; possible D gene TRBD1, 6 bases. Sequencing was done on a sample of memory CD4+ T cells sorted from blood. Subset defined: CD45RA-negative fraction. In nucleotides, the CDR3 is TGTGCCAGCAGTGACTTCGACAGGAATCAGCCCCAGCATTTT. Translating gives CASSDFDRNQPQHF.